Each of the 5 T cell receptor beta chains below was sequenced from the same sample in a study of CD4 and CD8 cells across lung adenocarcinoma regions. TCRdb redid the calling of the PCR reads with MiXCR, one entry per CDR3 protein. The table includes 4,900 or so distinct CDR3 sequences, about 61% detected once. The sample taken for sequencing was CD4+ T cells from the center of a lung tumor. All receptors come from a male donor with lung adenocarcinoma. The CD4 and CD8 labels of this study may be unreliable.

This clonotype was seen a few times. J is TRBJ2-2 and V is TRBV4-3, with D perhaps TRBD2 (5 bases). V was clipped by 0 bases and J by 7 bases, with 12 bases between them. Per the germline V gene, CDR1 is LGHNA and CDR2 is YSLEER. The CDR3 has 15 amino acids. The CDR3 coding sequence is TGCGCCAGCAGCCAAGAGAGGGTCACCGACGGGGAGCTGTTTTTT. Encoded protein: CASSQERVTDGELFF.

The CDR3 DNA reads as TGTGCCAGCAGTATACAGGGATCCAATTCACCCCTCCACTTT. This sequence encodes CASSIQGSNSPLHF. The rearrangement uses TRBV12-3 or TRBV12-4 and TRBJ1-6; perhaps TRBD1 as D (6 bases). V lost 5 bases to trimming and J lost 7 bases, with 12 bases between them. The CDR3 covers 14 residues.

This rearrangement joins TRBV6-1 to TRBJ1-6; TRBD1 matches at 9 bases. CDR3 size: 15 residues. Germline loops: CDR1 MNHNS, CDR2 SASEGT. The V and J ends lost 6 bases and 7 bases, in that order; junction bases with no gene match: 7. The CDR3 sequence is CASSSTGTGNSPLHF. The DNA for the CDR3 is TGTGCCAGCAGCTCTACCGGGACAGGGAATTCACCCCTCCACTTT.

The CDR3 DNA reads TGTGCCAGCAGCTTAGGTGCCGAGGGCTATGGCTACACCTTC. This sequence encodes CASSLGAEGYGYTF. The chain joins TRBV7-2 to TRBJ1-2; D is undetermined. V was cut by 1 base and J by 4 bases, with 10 bases left in between. The CDR3 consists of 14 residues. Germline assignment: CDR1 SGHTA and CDR2 FQGNSA.

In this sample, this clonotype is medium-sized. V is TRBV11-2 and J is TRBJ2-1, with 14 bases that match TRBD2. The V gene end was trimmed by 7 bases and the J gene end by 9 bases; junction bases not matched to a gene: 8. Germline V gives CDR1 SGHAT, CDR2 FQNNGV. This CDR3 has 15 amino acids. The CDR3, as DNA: TGTGCCAGCACCCCGGGACTAGCGGGAGAAAGTGAGCAGTTCTTC. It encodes CASTPGLAGESEQFF.